Below are 25 T cell receptor beta chains sequenced from a single sample in a study of T cell clones after liver transplantation. The method was immunoSEQ multiplex PCR; TCRdb's version includes in-frame clones alone and lacks a portion of them. The sample carries tens of thousands of clones, 85% to 95% recorded once. The source was CD8+ T cells from blood, collected less than 27 months after liver transplant. The receptors come from a human patient who received a liver transplant. The graft donor may have contributed some T cells.

V usage is TRBV27 and J usage is TRBJ2-7; no clear D. Per germline, CDR1 MNHEY and CDR2 SMNVEV (reference sequence). The CDR3 has 12 amino acids. Trimming shortened V by 5 bases and J by 3 bases, and 8 bases separated the two germline ends. For the CDR3, the DNA is TGTGCCAGCAGTCACCGCGGCTACGAGCAGTACTTC. It codes for CASSHRGYEQYF.

This chain connects TRBV5-1 to TRBJ1-1; D is possibly TRBD1 (5 bases). Germline loops: CDR1 SGHRS, CDR2 YFSETQ. The CDR3 loop spans 16 amino acids. Trimming removed 4 bases from V and 2 bases from J, with 18 bases in between. The CDR3 DNA follows: TGCGCCAGCAGCCCTAGATCAGGGTATTCAAACACTGAAGCTTTCTTT. Translation gives CASSPRSGYSNTEAFF.

The chain employs TRBV4-2 and TRBJ2-7; maybe TRBD1 (5 bases). The V gene's germline CDR1 is LGHNA and CDR2 YNFKEQ. CDR3 length equals 16 residues. The ends were cut back, 1 base at V and 2 bases at J, with 15 bases in the middle. CDR3 DNA: TGTGCCAGCAGCCAAGTGCTAAGGACAACGACCTACGAGCAGTACTTC. The encoded protein is CASSQVLRTTTYEQYF.

Concerning this clone itself: The limits of the CDR3 on the DNA are not certain, so only TCRdb's listed CDR3 is given. This CDR3 is CASGPDPGTPSGSCFF. The chain links TRBV12-5 to TRBJ2-2; the table calls TRBD1, which could not be checked here. The CDR3 sequence runs 16 residues, both termini included. Germline CDR1 is LGHNT and CDR2 is FRNRAP.

The V and J genes are TRBV5-1 and TRBJ2-2, with 7 bases matching TRBD2. Germline V gene lookup returns CDR1 SGHRS and CDR2 YFSETQ. The V and J ends lost 3 bases and 8 bases, in that order; junction bases with no gene match: 7. CDR3 length: 14 residues. Here the CDR3 reads CASSYSSGGGELFF. In DNA, the CDR3 is TGCGCCAGCAGCTATTCTAGCGGAGGAGGGGAGCTGTTTTTT.

The chain uses TRBV27 and TRBJ2-7, with 11 bases lining up with TRBD2. The CDR3 length is 16 residues. V shed 7 bases, J shed 3 bases, and the junction held 11 bases outside the gene matches. The germline gives CDR1 MNHEY, CDR2 SMNVEV (reference sequence). CDR3 sequence reads: CASTLGTSGYDYEQYF. The CDR3 DNA is TGTGCCAGCACCTTGGGGACTAGCGGCTATGACTACGAGCAGTACTTC.

The chain is built from TRBV4-1 and TRBJ2-1, with D perhaps matching TRBD1 or TRBD2 (5 bases each). Germline CDR1 reads MGHRA; CDR2 reads YSYEKL. The CDR3 is 14 amino acids. The V gene lost 4 bases and the J gene lost 8 bases, with 15 bases spanning the gap. The CDR3, as DNA: TGCGCCAGCAGCCTGTCGCCCAGGGAGTATGAGCAGTTCTTC. This gives the protein CASSLSPREYEQFF.

This chain links TRBV5-1 with TRBJ1-2; D gene ambiguous. The CDR3 contains 13 residues. Deletions cut 4 bases from V and 4 bases from J, with 11 bases between. Germline V lookup: CDR1 SGHRS, CDR2 YFSETQ. In DNA form, the CDR3 reads TGCGCCAGCAGCGTGGGTCCTAGCTATGGCTACACCTTC. Translation: CASSVGPSYGYTF. Full variable domain (remainder filled in from reference TRBV5-1 and TRBJ1-2): KAGVTQTPRYLIKTRGQQVTLSCSPISGHRSVSWYQQTPGQGLQFLFEYFSETQRNKGNFPGRFSGRQFSNSRSEMNVSTLELGDSALYLCASSVGPSYGYTFGSGTRLTVV.

The V gene is TRBV5-1, the J gene TRBJ2-5, with 8 bases that match TRBD2. The length of the CDR3 is 14 residues. Germline CDR1 reads SGHRS; CDR2 reads YFSETQ. V was clipped by 1 base and J by 5 bases; unmatched bases: 4. As DNA, the CDR3 is TGCGCCAGCAGCTTGAGCGGGAGAGTGGAGACCCAGTACTTC. Translation gives CASSLSGRVETQYF.

The chain couples TRBV7-2 to TRBJ2-7; 14 bases line up with TRBD2. The J segment lost 5 bases and the V segment lost 5 bases, leaving 8 bases of the junction unmatched. Per germline, CDR1 SGHTA and CDR2 FQGNSA. The CDR3 runs to 16 residues. CDR3 sequence reads: CASSHGTSGSRNEQYF. CDR3 in DNA: TGTGCCAGCAGCCACGGGACTAGCGGGAGTCGGAACGAGCAGTACTTC.

V and J are TRBV27 and TRBJ2-2; D uncertain. V dropped 2 bases and J dropped 0 bases, with 13 bases sitting between them. The length of the CDR3 is 17 residues. Germline CDR1 and CDR2: MNHEY and SMNVEV (reference sequence). The CDR3, as DNA: TGTGCCAGCAGTTTAAATGTAGGCAGAGCGAACACCGGGGAGCTGTTTTTT. Protein sequence: CASSLNVGRANTGELFF.

About this clone: The germline gene is not matched at one end of the junction; a read error may be the cause. The DNA for the CDR3 is TGTGCCGGCAGTTCATGGGAGTACAATGAGCAGTTCTTC. Its translation: CAGSSWEYNEQFF. The rearrangement joins TRBV28 to TRBJ2-1; TRBD2 is a possible D gene (5 bases). This CDR3 contains 13 residues. CDR1 is MDHEN, CDR2 SYDVKM, per germline.

This chain connects TRBV7-8 to TRBJ2-1; weak D call: TRBD1 (8 bases). The CDR3 spans 15 residues. The V and J ends lost 5 bases and 6 bases respectively, with 17 bases between them. Germline loops: CDR1 SGHVS, CDR2 FQNEAQ. CDR3 in amino acids: CASSQGAGVFNEQFF. In DNA, the CDR3 is TGTGCCAGCAGCCAGGGGGCGGGAGTATTCAATGAGCAGTTCTTC.

The chain carries TRBV14 and TRBJ2-5; possible D gene TRBD2, 5 bases. The CDR3 has 12 residues. CDR1 and CDR2 from the germline V gene are SGHDN and FVKESK. Trimming took 5 bases from V and 6 from J, leaving 10 bases between them. The CDR3 is CASSAVGKTQYF. CDR3 DNA: TGTGCCAGCAGCGCGGTCGGGAAGACCCAGTACTTC.

The chain carries TRBV7-9 and TRBJ2-7; D gene ambiguous. Germline V gene data show CDR1 as SEHNR and CDR2 as FQNEAQ (reference sequence). V was shortened by 5 bases and J by 0 bases, with 8 bases between the two germline ends. This CDR3 has 13 residues. The CDR3 DNA reads TGTGCCAGCAGCCAGGCCAGCTCCTACGAGCAGTACTTC. Residues: CASSQASSYEQYF.

The gene calls are TRBV30 and TRBJ2-1; perhaps TRBD2 as D (6 bases). V was pared by 3 bases and J by 5 bases, with 8 bases between. The CDR3 has 12 residues. Germline V lookup: CDR1 GTSNPN, CDR2 SVGIG (reference sequence). The CDR3, as DNA: TGTGCCTGGAGGGACTATAACAATGAGCAGTTCTTC. Protein product: CAWRDYNNEQFF.

This chain joins TRBV27 and TRBJ2-7, with D perhaps being TRBD1 or TRBD2 (6 bases each). The CDR3 covers 14 residues. Trimming removed 6 bases at V and 3 bases at J, with 15 bases between. Germline lookup yields CDR1 MNHEY and CDR2 SMNVEV (reference sequence). The CDR3 DNA is TGTGCCAGCAGAACACAGGGACTCCTCTACGAGCAGTACTTC. Translated, it gives CASRTQGLLYEQYF.

The rearrangement joins TRBV4-1 to TRBJ2-2, with 7 bases identical to TRBD2. The germline CDR1 and CDR2 sequences are MGHRA and YSYEKL. J lost 4 bases, V lost 2 bases, and 7 bases had no gene match. The CDR3 is 16 amino acids. The CDR3 bases are TGCGCCAGCAGCCAACGGAGCGGGGCCGCCACCGGGGAGCTGTTTTTT. This sequence encodes CASSQRSGAATGELFF.

V and J are TRBV30 and TRBJ2-3, with D perhaps TRBD1 (7 bases). The CDR3 runs to 15 residues. Germline V gives CDR1 GTSNPN, CDR2 SVGIG (reference sequence). Trimming left V 3 bases short and J 6 bases short, with 19 bases between. The CDR3: CAWRAPDRRGDTQYF. Written as DNA, the CDR3 is TGTGCCTGGAGGGCCCCGGACAGGAGGGGTGATACGCAGTATTTT.

This clone was observed a few times. V and J are TRBV9 and TRBJ2-2, with TRBD2 as a possible D gene (5 bases). CDR1 and CDR2 from the germline V gene are SGDLS and YYNGEE. Trimming took 2 bases from V and 7 from J, leaving 6 bases between them. CDR3 length: 12 residues. The CDR3 spells CASSVSVGELFF. In DNA, the CDR3 is TGTGCCAGCAGCGTTAGCGTCGGGGAGCTGTTTTTT.

This CDR3 reads CASSPRTSGGLYEQYF. In DNA, the CDR3 is TGTGCCAGCAGCCCGCGGACTAGCGGGGGACTCTACGAGCAGTACTTC. The chain uses TRBV7-9 and TRBJ2-7, with 13 bases aligning to TRBD2. The CDR3 is made up of 16 amino acids. V lost 5 bases to trimming and J lost 3 bases; unmatched junction nucleotides: 7. Germline lookup yields CDR1 SEHNR and CDR2 FQNEAQ (reference sequence).

The chain joins TRBV4-1 to TRBJ2-2; D call uncertain. Looked up from germline, CDR1 is MGHRA and CDR2 is YSYEKL. CDR3 length equals 12 residues. V gave up 3 bases and J gave up 7 bases, with 6 bases separating them. CDR3 coding DNA: TGCGCCAGCAGCCATCGCAACGGGGAGCTGTTTTTT. The encoded protein is CASSHRNGELFF.

The chain employs TRBV10-3 and TRBJ1-5, with TRBD1 as a possible D gene (6 bases). Germline V lookup: CDR1 ENHRY, CDR2 SYGVKD. V lost 2 bases, J lost 9 bases, and 20 bases lay in between. This CDR3 is 16 amino acids long. This CDR3 reads CAISEPGRTDKWPQHF. Written as DNA, the CDR3 is TGTGCCATCAGTGAGCCGGGACGGACAGACAAGTGGCCCCAGCATTTT.

The chain carries TRBV4-3 and TRBJ2-2; D ambiguous. CDR3 length: 16 residues. Germline loops: CDR1 LGHNA, CDR2 YSLEER. Trimming took 0 bases from V and 1 from J, leaving 9 bases between them. The CDR3 is CASSQEIAGNTGELFF. The CDR3, as DNA: TGCGCCAGCAGCCAAGAGATTGCTGGGAACACCGGGGAGCTGTTTTTT.

To note about this clone: One end of the junction is discordant with germline, which a read error may explain. This chain uses TRBV7-7 with TRBJ2-7; D gene uncertain. Germline CDR1 reads SSHAT; CDR2 reads FNYEAQ (reference sequence). The CDR3 is 12 amino acids. CDR3 loop: CASSQNFYEQYF. The DNA for the CDR3 is TGTGCTAGCAGCCAAAATTTCTACGAGCAGTACTTC.